The 31 T cell receptor beta chains listed next were all sequenced from one sample in a study of control samples from healthy donors and cancer patients. The data were produced by immunoSEQ multiplex PCR, yet TCRdb's version contains in-frame clones alone and is incomplete. The sample lists some 82,000 clones; around 80% were seen once. The sample comprised PBMCs. These receptor sequences come from a man in his sixties with head and neck cancer.

The chain combines TRBV15 with TRBJ1-2, with a tentative D call TRBD1 (5 bases). The V and J ends lost 0 bases and 4 bases respectively, with 9 bases between them. The CDR3 runs to 14 residues. Germline V gene data show CDR1 as LNHNV and CDR2 as YYDKDF (reference sequence). The CDR3 nucleotides are TGTGCCACCAGCAGAGATGAAGGGGTCTATGGCTACACCTTC. It specifies CATSRDEGVYGYTF.

The rearrangement joins TRBV4-1 to TRBJ1-5; maybe TRBD1 (5 bases). The CDR3 covers 15 residues. V was cut by 4 bases and J by 5 bases, with 15 bases left in between. Germline V gene sequence: CDR1 MGHRA, CDR2 YSYEKL. CDR3 in DNA: TGCGCCAGCAGCCCCTATTCCGGGGCTGATCAGCCCCAGCATTTT. This gives the protein CASSPYSGADQPQHF.

V usage is TRBV10-3 and J usage is TRBJ1-3; 7 bases are a match to TRBD1. The germline CDR1 and CDR2 sequences are ENHRY and SYGVKD. The CDR3 length is 16 residues. Losses at the gene ends were 5 bases for V and 0 bases for J; bases not matched to a gene: 7. The CDR3 loop reads CAISKTGTSSGNTIYF. CDR3 coding DNA: TGTGCCATCAGTAAGACAGGGACCAGCTCTGGAAACACCATATATTTT.

The chain recombines TRBV3-1 (or the pseudogene TRBV3-2) with TRBJ2-4; tentatively, D is TRBD1 (5 bases). This CDR3 is built from 14 residues. Germline V gene sequence: CDR1 LGHDT, CDR2 YNNKEL (reference sequence). V was cut by 0 bases and J by 6 bases, with 9 bases left in between. The CDR3: CASSQEDRGNIQYF. CDR3 nucleotides: TGTGCCAGCAGCCAAGAAGACAGAGGAAACATTCAGTACTTC.

This chain joins TRBV27 and TRBJ2-2; weak D call: TRBD2 (7 bases). With 3 bases removed from V and 5 bases from J, the gap between germline ends came to 13 bases. The germline V gene encodes CDR1 MNHEY and CDR2 SMNVEV (reference sequence). The CDR3 loop spans 15 amino acids. CDR3: CASSFPEGGTGELFF. The CDR3, as DNA: TGTGCCAGCAGTTTCCCCGAGGGGGGGACCGGGGAGCTGTTTTTT.

The rearrangement joins TRBV28 to TRBJ2-7; D is perhaps TRBD2 (6 bases). CDR1 is MDHEN, CDR2 SYDVKM, per germline. V dropped 6 bases and J dropped 2 bases, with 11 bases sitting between them. The CDR3 has 13 amino acids. CDR3 amino acids: CASRLEGTYEQYF. The CDR3 DNA reads TGTGCCAGCAGACTGGAGGGGACCTACGAGCAGTACTTC.

The chain links TRBV28 to TRBJ2-7; D might be TRBD1 (8 bases). Trimming left V 6 bases short and J 3 bases short, with 15 bases between. The length of the CDR3 is 14 residues. Germline V CDR1 and CDR2: MDHEN, SYDVKM. The CDR3 sequence is CASSPTGGGYEQYF. CDR3 in DNA: TGTGCCAGCAGCCCCACAGGGGGGGGCTACGAGCAGTACTTC.

With regard to this clone: Relative to the germline gene, one junction end is altered; a read error may explain this. V and J are TRBV10-2 and TRBJ2-1, with 8 nucleotides matching TRBD2. Germline V gene sequence: CDR1 WSHSY, CDR2 SAAADI. The length of the CDR3 is 14 residues. CDR3 in DNA: TGCGTCAGCAGTAAGGCGGGAGGATTGGATGAGCAGTTCTTC. Amino acids: CVSSKAGGLDEQFF.

About this clone itself: In the same sample, other DNA sequences code for this CDR3. The chain combines TRBV28 with TRBJ2-7, with TRBD1 matching over 10 bases. J was trimmed by 4 bases and V by 4 bases; bases with no gene match: 1. There are 13 residues in the CDR3. From germline, CDR1 is MDHEN and CDR2 SYDVKM. CDR3 protein: CASSSGQGYEQYF. CDR3 in DNA: TGTGCCAGCAGTTCGGGACAGGGGTACGAGCAGTACTTC. The whole variable domain, filled in from reference TRBV28 and TRBJ2-7, reads DVKVTQSSRYLVKRTGEKVFLECVQDMDHENMFWYRQDPGLGLRLIYFSYDVKMKEKGDIPEGYSVSREKKERFSLILESASTNQTSMYLCASSSGQGYEQYFGPGTRLTVT.

The chain uses TRBV11-2 and TRBJ1-2; D uncertain. Germline CDR1 SGHAT, CDR2 FQNNGV. V was cut by 0 bases and J by 0 bases, with 8 bases left in between. The CDR3 runs 15 residues. CDR3 DNA: TGTGCCAGCAGCTTAGAGACCGCAGCTAACTATGGCTACACCTTC. Protein: CASSLETAANYGYTF.

This clone was seen a single time. The CDR3: CASSEGPGGTETQYF. CDR3 coding DNA: TGTGCCAGCAGTGAAGGGCCAGGGGGCACGGAGACCCAGTACTTC. V and J are TRBV25-1 and TRBJ2-5; the match to TRBD1 covers 8 bases. The germline gives CDR1 MGHDK, CDR2 SYGVNS. The V and J ends lost 2 bases and 5 bases, in that order; junction bases with no gene match: 7. This CDR3 has 15 residues.

The rearrangement joins TRBV2 to TRBJ1-1, with D possibly being TRBD1 (5 bases). The length of the CDR3 is 11 residues. Germline CDR1 reads SNHLY; CDR2 reads FYNNEI. V was shortened by 6 bases and J by 5 bases, with 7 bases between the two germline ends. The CDR3 DNA follows: TGTGCCAGCAGCCAGGGTACTGAAGCTTTCTTT. Its protein is CASSQGTEAFF.

The chain is built from TRBV7-9 and TRBJ2-1; 12 nucleotides align to TRBD2. Losses at the gene ends were 4 bases for V and 0 bases for J; bases not matched to a gene: 10. Germline assignment: CDR1 SEHNR and CDR2 FQNEAQ (reference sequence). This CDR3 contains 19 residues. The CDR3 loop is CASSSPTSGSESSYNEQFF. In DNA form, the CDR3 reads TGTGCCAGCAGCTCTCCGACTAGCGGGAGCGAGAGCTCCTACAATGAGCAGTTCTTC. The variable domain in full, completed from reference TRBV7-9 and TRBJ2-1, reads DTGVSQNPRHKITKRGQNVTFRCDPISEHNRLYWYRQTLGQGPEFLTYFQNEAQLEKSRLLSDRFSAERPKGSFSTLEIQRTEQGDSAMYLCASSSPTSGSESSYNEQFFGPGTRLTVL.

The genes are TRBV5-1 and TRBJ2-7; D is undetermined. This CDR3 has 13 residues. The germline V and J ends were trimmed by 4 bases and 0 bases, with 8 bases remaining between them. Germline lookup yields CDR1 SGHRS and CDR2 YFSETQ. CDR3 nucleotides: TGCGCCAGCAGCCCCCCCAACTCCTACGAGCAGTACTTC. This translates into CASSPPNSYEQYF.

The chain is built from TRBV19 and TRBJ2-3; no definite D call. The assigned J gene may be wrong: the sequence end matches TRBJ1-5 better. This CDR3 contains 12 residues. Germline V gives CDR1 LNHDA, CDR2 SQIVND (reference sequence). This CDR3 reads CASSQSPDTQHF. The CDR3 DNA is TGTGCCAGTAGTCAGAGTCCAGATACGCAGCATTTT.

V gene TRBV20-1 combines with J gene TRBJ1-2; no clear D. V lost 3 bases and J lost 7, with 12 bases in between. Per germline, CDR1 DFQATT and CDR2 SNEGSKA (reference sequence). The CDR3 runs to 12 residues. CDR3 nucleotide sequence: TGCAGTGCTAGTAAAAGGGTTGGTGGCTACACCTTC. Residues: CSASKRVGGYTF.

This chain connects TRBV5-1 to TRBJ2-7, with no clear D. CDR1 and CDR2 (germline): SGHRS, YFSETQ. The CDR3 sequence is 14 residues long. Trimming removed 4 bases at V and 3 bases at J, with 14 bases between. The CDR3 sequence is CASSVTFLDYEQYF. The CDR3 DNA is TGCGCCAGCAGCGTAACATTTCTCGACTACGAGCAGTACTTC.

The rearrangement joins TRBV28 to TRBJ2-1; D unclear. The CDR3 contains 15 residues. The ends were cut back, 7 bases at V and 4 bases at J, with 17 bases in the middle. The germline gives CDR1 MDHEN, CDR2 SYDVKM. In nucleotides, the CDR3 is TGTGCCAGCACCCACCTGGGTGGGGTGTACAATGAGCAGTTCTTC. This sequence encodes CASTHLGGVYNEQFF.

This chain joins TRBV10-2 and TRBJ2-5; D is perhaps TRBD1 or TRBD2 (5 bases each). Trimming stripped 2 bases from V and 7 bases from J, with 20 bases between. The germline V gene has CDR1 WSHSY and CDR2 SAAADI. The CDR3 is 16 residues long. This chain's CDR3 is CASSEAGRVGIGTQYF. In nucleotides, the CDR3 is TGCGCCAGCAGTGAGGCGGGCAGGGTGGGAATCGGGACCCAGTACTTC.

The chain is built from TRBV5-6 and TRBJ2-2; 8 nucleotides match TRBD1. V dropped 1 base and J dropped 7; count of bases not matched to a gene: 6. The CDR3 covers 15 residues. Looked up from germline, CDR1 is SGHDT and CDR2 is YYEEEE. The CDR3 nucleotides read TGTGCCAGCAGCTTGTGGGACAGGATCCACGGGGAGCTGTTTTTT. It codes for CASSLWDRIHGELFF.

The chain carries TRBV19 and TRBJ1-1, with 8 bases matching TRBD1. V shed 2 bases and J 5 bases; nucleotides not matched to a gene: 7. The CDR3 length is 15 residues. Germline CDR1 and CDR2: LNHDA and SQIVND (reference sequence). DNA for the CDR3: TGTGCCAGTAGTATAAGTGACAGGGGCCCAACTGAAGCTTTCTTT. It translates to CASSISDRGPTEAFF.

The V call is TRBV5-1, the J call TRBJ2-3; maybe TRBD2 (5 bases). Germline V CDR1 and CDR2: SGHRS, YFSETQ. V dropped 4 bases and J dropped 0 bases, with 18 bases sitting between them. This CDR3 is built from 17 residues. The CDR3 sequence: CASSTGILAGSTDTQYF. In nucleotides, the CDR3 is TGCGCCAGCAGCACTGGCATTCTAGCTGGCAGCACAGATACGCAGTATTTT.

CDR3 coding DNA: TGTGCCAGCAGTCCTGAGGGGACTAGTAACTACGAGCAGTACTTC. Protein sequence: CASSPEGTSNYEQYF. This chain joins TRBV2 and TRBJ2-7, with TRBD2 matching 8 bases. Germline CDR1 reads SNHLY; CDR2 reads FYNNEI. V lost 5 bases and J lost 3; bases outside the gene matches: 9. CDR3 length equals 15 residues.

The J gene is TRBJ2-1, the V gene TRBV18; tentative D call: TRBD2 (6 bases). The CDR3 spans 13 residues. Trimming stripped 6 bases from V and 5 bases from J, with 11 bases between. CDR1 and CDR2 (germline): KGHSH, LQKENI. Written as DNA, the CDR3 is TGTGCCAGCTCCCCCGTAGCGGACAATGAGCAGTTCTTC. Residues: CASSPVADNEQFF. The full variable domain, in which reference TRBV18 and TRBJ2-1 provide the parts outside the CDR3, is NAGVMQNPRHLVRRRGQEARLRCSPMKGHSHVYWYRQLPEEGLKFMVYLQKENIIDESGMPKERFSAEFPKEGPSILRIQQVVRGDSAAYFCASSPVADNEQFFGPGTRLTVL.

This chain links TRBV5-6 with TRBJ2-1; TRBD2 matches at 7 bases. Germline loops: CDR1 SGHDT, CDR2 YYEEEE. Unmatched junction bases numbered 6, after V lost 8 bases and J lost 7 bases. The CDR3 totals 12 residues. The CDR3 DNA follows: TGTGCCAGTATATCGCGGGAGAATGAGCAGTTCTTC. This encodes CASISRENEQFF.

This clone has a handful of counts. This chain uses TRBV11-2 with TRBJ1-3; 8 bases align to TRBD1. This CDR3 region has 15 residues. Germline V gene lookup returns CDR1 SGHAT and CDR2 FQNNGV. V was pared by 4 bases and J by 0 bases, with 2 bases of the junction left unmatched. CDR3 region: CASSWDRFSGNTIYF. CDR3 nucleotide sequence: TGTGCCAGCAGCTGGGACAGGTTCTCTGGAAACACCATATATTTT.

The chain employs TRBV4-1 and TRBJ2-5; maybe TRBD1 (6 bases). V was clipped by 10 bases and J by 0 bases, with 15 bases between them. Germline V lookup: CDR1 MGHRA, CDR2 YSYEKL. This CDR3 has 14 amino acids. The CDR3 region has the DNA TGCGCCACCGAGCAGGGGTGGTACCAAGAGACCCAGTACTTC. This encodes CATEQGWYQETQYF.

The genes are TRBV7-8 and TRBJ2-1; 7 positions match TRBD2. V was pared by 5 bases and J by 4 bases, with 14 bases of the junction left unmatched. In germline, CDR1 is SGHVS, CDR2 FQNEAQ. This CDR3 spans 17 amino acids. The CDR3 coding sequence is TGTGCCAGCAGCCCCTCTTCGGGGGGAGGGTTATACAATGAGCAGTTCTTC. Encoded protein: CASSPSSGGGLYNEQFF.

CDR3: CASTGLAGGRETQYF. DNA for the CDR3: TGCGCCAGCACCGGACTAGCGGGAGGTCGGGAGACCCAGTACTTC. This chain joins TRBV10-2 and TRBJ2-5; 14 bases align to TRBD2. In germline, CDR1 is WSHSY, CDR2 SAAADI. V lost 7 bases to trimming and J lost 5 bases; unmatched junction nucleotides: 6. This CDR3 is built from 15 residues.

V is TRBV4-1 and J is TRBJ2-5; 7 positions agree with TRBD2. Germline V gene data show CDR1 as MGHRA and CDR2 as YSYEKL. The V gene end was trimmed by 0 bases and the J gene end by 5 bases; junction bases not matched to a gene: 9. This CDR3 contains 16 residues. For the CDR3, the DNA is TGCGCCAGCAGCCAAGATGGAAGACTAGCTGTGGAGACCCAGTACTTC. This sequence encodes CASSQDGRLAVETQYF.

The V call is TRBV6-1, the J call TRBJ2-7; 11 nucleotides align to TRBD1. V shed 1 base and J 1 base; nucleotides not matched to a gene: 6. This CDR3 contains 17 residues. Germline assignment: CDR1 MNHNS and CDR2 SASEGT. In nucleotides, the CDR3 is TGTGCCAGCAGTGAAGTAGACGGACAGGGGGCATCCTACGAGCAGTACTTC. Protein product: CASSEVDGQGASYEQYF.